This TCR beta chain was captured in a study of cytomegalovirus exposure and HLA in healthy donors. Use of 60 Vbeta and 13 Jbeta primers characterized the PCR. Generated by immunoSEQ multiplex PCR, the TCRdb table keeps only in-frame clones and is missing some. This sample has about 150,000 clones, with around 85% found just once. Findings and caveats of the study: Likely technical artifact: a cluster of highly shared sequence variants.

This clone was seen more than once but under ten times. Its target is unknown. This TCR came from a male donor in good health and CMV-seronegative. Input material: PBMCs.

DNA of the CDR3: TGTGCCAGCAGCTTAGGTCGGGGAGGAGAAAAACTGTTTTTT. Amino acids: CASSLGRGGEKLFF. The chain uses TRBV7-9 and TRBJ1-4; no clear D. CDR1 and CDR2 from the germline V gene are SEHNR and FQNEAQ (reference sequence). Trimming removed 1 base from V and 8 bases from J, with 11 bases in between. There are 14 residues in the CDR3.